A single sample gave rise to the 27 T cell receptor beta chains below, sequenced in a study of T cells after yellow fever vaccination. MiXCR was run by TCRdb on the 5' RACE reads, yielding one entry per CDR3 protein. The sample holds about 320,000 distinct CDR3 sequences, approximately 12% seen once. This specimen consisted of CD4+ T cells sorted from PBMCs, obtained 45 days after the yellow fever booster vaccination. These receptors were collected from a man in his late teens or twenties who received the YFV17D yellow fever vaccine.

This clonotype was observed a handful of times. The chain has TRBV7-2 and TRBJ2-4; 8 bases are a match to TRBD1. V gave up 5 bases and J gave up 8 bases; unmatched junction bases: 8. The CDR3 extends over 14 amino acids. Germline CDR1 SGHTA, CDR2 FQGNSA. The CDR3, as DNA: TGTGCCAGCAGCAACGGACAGGGCCGGGACATTCAGTACTTC. This gives the protein CASSNGQGRDIQYF.

The chain combines TRBV6-5 with TRBJ2-1, with 11 bases identical to TRBD2. CDR1 and CDR2 (germline): MNHEY, SVGAGI. Germline trimming cut 2 bases from V and 6 bases from J; bases unmatched to any gene: 3. This CDR3 is 15 amino acids long. This CDR3 is CASSYGLAGLNEQFF. The CDR3 DNA reads TGTGCCAGCAGTTACGGACTAGCGGGCCTCAATGAGCAGTTCTTC.

The V call is TRBV6-2 or TRBV6-3, the J call TRBJ2-7; D is perhaps TRBD1 (6 bases). V lost 5 bases to trimming and J lost 3 bases, with 11 bases between them. The CDR3 totals 13 residues. CDR1 is MNHEY and CDR2 is SVGEGT in the germline V gene. CDR3 residues: CASSQQGIYEQYV. CDR3 sequence (DNA): TGTGCCAGCAGTCAACAGGGAATCTACGAGCAGTACGTC.

The chain uses TRBV5-4 and TRBJ1-6; 9 bases are a match to TRBD1. Germline assignment: CDR1 SGHNT and CDR2 YYREEE (reference sequence). Unmatched junction bases numbered 5, after V lost 0 bases and J lost 10 bases. The CDR3 runs to 15 residues. The chain's CDR3 is CASSLDRGPGSPLHF. The DNA of the CDR3 is TGTGCCAGCAGCTTGGACAGGGGGCCGGGATCACCCCTCCACTTT.

The sample holds a few counts of this clonotype. The chain links TRBV5-1 to TRBJ1-3, with 7 bases lining up with TRBD1. The V gene end was trimmed by 3 bases and the J gene end by 0 bases; junction bases not matched to a gene: 9. CDR3 size: 17 residues. Germline-derived CDR1 and CDR2 are SGHRS and YFSETQ. The CDR3: CASSSLQGRFSGNTIYF. In nucleotides, the CDR3 is TGCGCCAGCAGCTCTCTACAGGGGCGGTTCTCTGGAAACACCATATATTTT.

This clonotype was seen more than once but under ten times. This rearrangement joins TRBV20-1 to TRBJ2-1, with TRBD1 matching 9 bases. Germline values: CDR1 DFQATT, CDR2 SNEGSKA (reference sequence). V trimming: 0 bases; J trimming: 8 bases; junction bases outside the gene matches: 11. The CDR3 spans 16 residues. In DNA form, the CDR3 reads TGCAGTGCTAGAGACTCTGTAGGGGACAGGGCGGATGAGCAGTTCTTC. Protein product: CSARDSVGDRADEQFF.

This chain joins TRBV7-2 and TRBJ1-5; 7 positions agree with TRBD1. J lost 6 bases, V lost 1 base, and 3 bases had no gene match. The CDR3 is made up of 14 amino acids. The germline gives CDR1 SGHTA, CDR2 FQGNSA. The CDR3 loop is CASSLGQGVQPQHF. As DNA, the CDR3 is TGTGCCAGCAGCTTAGGGCAGGGGGTTCAGCCCCAGCATTTT. The entire variable domain, with the rest obtained from reference TRBV7-2 and TRBJ1-5, is as follows: GAGVSQSPSNKVTEKGKDVELRCDPISGHTALYWYRQSLGQGLEFLIYFQGNSAPDKSGLPSDRFSAERTGGSVSTLTIQRTQQEDSAVYLCASSLGQGVQPQHFGDGTRLSIL.

This clonotype was found a few times. This rearrangement joins TRBV7-9 to TRBJ1-4; D unresolved. Germline CDR1 is SEHNR and CDR2 is FQNEAQ (reference sequence). The CDR3 extends over 11 amino acids. V dropped 1 base and J dropped 11 bases, with 5 bases sitting between them. CDR3 in DNA: TGTGCCAGCAGCTTAGTGGGGAAACTGTTTTTT. Translated, it gives CASSLVGKLFF. The full variable domain, completed using reference TRBV7-9 and TRBJ1-4, is DTGVSQNPRHKITKRGQNVTFRCDPISEHNRLYWYRQTLGQGPEFLTYFQNEAQLEKSRLLSDRFSAERPKGSFSTLEIQRTEQGDSAMYLCASSLVGKLFFGSGTQLSVL.

This clonotype has ten or more counts. V is TRBV6-2 or TRBV6-3 and J is TRBJ2-1, with D perhaps assigned TRBD1 or TRBD2 (5 bases each). From germline, CDR1 is MNHEY and CDR2 SVGEGT. CDR3 length equals 14 residues. The germline V and J ends were trimmed by 6 bases and 10 bases, with 19 bases remaining between them. CDR3 nucleotide sequence: TGTGCCAGCAGCCAACCGGGACCGAACAGGGAGCAGTTCTTC. Protein sequence: CASSQPGPNREQFF.

This clonotype was seen more than once but under ten times. V is TRBV29-1 and J is TRBJ2-7; unclear D gene. This CDR3 comprises 11 residues. Trimming left V 0 bases short and J 12 bases short, with 12 bases between. The germline gives CDR1 SQVTM, CDR2 ANQGSEA. CDR3 DNA: TGCAGCGTTGAAGAGGGGTCCATTCTGTACGTC. Encoded protein: CSVEEGSILYV.

As regards this clonotype: One end of the junction is discordant with germline, which a read error may explain. The genes are TRBV5-1 and TRBJ2-2; 9 positions agree with TRBD2. This CDR3 has 17 amino acids. Germline V gene lookup returns CDR1 SGHRS and CDR2 YFSETQ. CDR3 sequence (DNA): TGCGCCAGCAGCTTGGGGTCAGCGGGGGGCGACACCGGGGAGCTGTATTTT. Protein: CASSLGSAGGDTGELYF. The full variable domain, completed using reference TRBV5-1 and TRBJ2-2, is KAGVTQTPRYLIKTRGQQVTLSCSPISGHRSVSWYQQTPGQGLQFLFEYFSETQRNKGNFPGRFSGRQFSNSRSEMNVSTLELGDSALYLCASSLGSAGGDTGELYFGEGSRLTVL.

In its sample, this clonotype was seen a few times. This chain connects TRBV18 to TRBJ2-2; no reliable D call. Trimming left V 3 bases short and J 3 bases short, with 11 bases between. The CDR3 is made up of 15 amino acids. CDR1 and CDR2 from the germline V gene are KGHSH and LQKENI. The CDR3 here is CASSPSTGDTGELFF. Written as DNA, the CDR3 is TGTGCCAGCTCACCTTCGACTGGGGACACCGGGGAGCTGTTTTTT.

This clonotype has more than one count but fewer than ten. V is TRBV5-1 and J is TRBJ1-6; D is uncertain. The CDR3 is 12 amino acids. The ends were cut back, 4 bases at V and 7 bases at J, with 6 bases in the middle. CDR1 and CDR2 from the germline V gene are SGHRS and YFSETQ. Here the CDR3 reads CASSGYNSPLHF. Written as DNA, the CDR3 is TGCGCCAGCAGCGGCTACAATTCACCCCTCCACTTT.

The chain couples TRBV5-1 to TRBJ1-4, with 7 bases that match TRBD1. The J segment lost 6 bases and the V segment lost 5 bases, leaving 13 bases of the junction unmatched. Per the germline V gene, CDR1 is SGHRS and CDR2 is YFSETQ. The CDR3 runs to 16 residues. DNA for the CDR3: TGCGCCAGCAGTTCTACCGGGACAGCAAAAGATGAAAAACTGTTTTTT. Amino acid sequence: CASSSTGTAKDEKLFF.

The chain is built from TRBV5-1 and TRBJ2-7, with D possibly matching TRBD1 (5 bases). The germline V gene has CDR1 SGHRS and CDR2 YFSETQ. Deletions cut 0 bases from V and 5 bases from J, with 15 bases between. The length of the CDR3 is 15 residues. CDR3 in DNA: TGCGCCAGCAGCTTGGCCCCCAGGGTGCGCGACGAGCAGTACTTC. This gives the protein CASSLAPRVRDEQYF.

In its sample, this clonotype was seen a few times. The V and J genes are TRBV4-2 and TRBJ1-1; D is perhaps TRBD1 (5 bases). The CDR3 has 13 amino acids. The germline V and J ends were trimmed by 1 base and 10 bases, with 13 bases remaining between them. Germline lookup yields CDR1 LGHNA and CDR2 YNFKEQ. The DNA of the CDR3 is TGTGCCAGCAGCCAAGGCGTCCCCGGGGCAGCTTTCTTT. It yields the protein CASSQGVPGAAFF.

In its sample, this clonotype was seen many times. CDR3 region: CASSQVSVSRGGNTEAFF. As DNA, the CDR3 is TGTGCCAGCAGCCAAGTATCGGTTTCCCGAGGGGGGAACACTGAAGCTTTCTTT. The V and J genes are TRBV4-2 and TRBJ1-1; D might be TRBD1 (6 bases). The germline gives CDR1 LGHNA, CDR2 YNFKEQ. V lost 1 base and J lost 1, with 19 bases in between. The CDR3 has 18 amino acids.

The chain is built from TRBV6-6 and TRBJ1-6; D is unresolved. This CDR3 has 15 residues. Germline CDR1 and CDR2: MNHNY and SVGAGI (reference sequence). The germline V and J ends were trimmed by 0 bases and 14 bases, with 17 bases remaining between them. This chain's CDR3 is CASSYSDRRDLALHF. Here the CDR3 DNA reads TGTGCCAGCAGTTACTCTGATCGCCGGGATTTGGCCCTCCACTTT.

This clonotype was picked up many times. The chain combines TRBV2 with TRBJ2-7, with a tentative D call TRBD2 (5 bases). Germline CDR1 reads SNHLY; CDR2 reads FYNNEI. V lost 8 bases to trimming and J lost 3 bases, with 14 bases between them. The length of the CDR3 is 13 residues. This CDR3 is CASGVGRDYEQYV. The CDR3 bases are TGTGCCAGCGGAGTAGGCCGGGACTACGAGCAGTACGTC.

Many counts were recorded for this clonotype. The gene calls are TRBV4-3 and TRBJ1-4; tentative D call: TRBD1 (5 bases). The germline CDR1 and CDR2 sequences are LGHNA and YSLEER. The length of the CDR3 is 13 residues. V was clipped by 0 bases and J by 10 bases, with 9 bases between them. The CDR3 region is CASSQEAGRKLFF. The CDR3 coding sequence is TGCGCCAGCAGCCAAGAAGCAGGGAGAAAACTGTTTTTT.

This clonotype was seen ten or more times. J is TRBJ1-5 and V is TRBV5-1; 7 bases agree with TRBD1. Germline V gene data show CDR1 as SGHRS and CDR2 as YFSETQ. The CDR3 extends over 15 amino acids. V dropped 0 bases and J dropped 5; count of bases not matched to a gene: 5. In DNA, the CDR3 is TGCGCCAGCAGCTTGGGGGACAGCGTAGATCAGCCCCAGCATTTT. It yields the protein CASSLGDSVDQPQHF.

This clonotype has ten or more counts. The CDR3 sequence: CASSPGTSGGQETQYF. The CDR3 coding sequence is TGCGCCAGCAGCCCGGGGACTAGCGGGGGACAAGAGACCCAGTACTTC. This chain connects TRBV5-1 to TRBJ2-5; TRBD2 matches 14 bases. V lost 4 bases, J lost 2 bases, and 4 bases stayed unmatched. The CDR3 length is 16 residues. Germline-derived CDR1 and CDR2 are SGHRS and YFSETQ. Complete variable domain (other parts from reference TRBV5-1 and TRBJ2-5): KAGVTQTPRYLIKTRGQQVTLSCSPISGHRSVSWYQQTPGQGLQFLFEYFSETQRNKGNFPGRFSGRQFSNSRSEMNVSTLELGDSALYLCASSPGTSGGQETQYFGPGTRLLVL.

The chain has TRBV4-3 and TRBJ1-1, with D perhaps matching TRBD1 (5 bases). From germline, CDR1 is LGHNA and CDR2 YSLEER. CDR3 length: 15 amino acids. V was clipped by 0 bases and J by 4 bases, with 12 bases between them. The CDR3 is CASSQDRMGGTEAFF. Here the CDR3 DNA reads TGCGCCAGCAGCCAAGATCGCATGGGGGGCACTGAAGCTTTCTTT.

This clonotype was recorded at least ten times. J is TRBJ1-4 and V is TRBV5-5, with D perhaps matching TRBD1 (5 bases). The CDR3 spans 14 residues. Per germline, CDR1 SGHKS and CDR2 YYEKEE (reference sequence). V was trimmed by 10 bases and J by 0 bases, leaving 13 bases between them. The DNA of the CDR3 is TGTGCCTCGAGGGGTGGGGCAACTAATGAAAAACTGTTTTTT. It codes for CASRGGATNEKLFF.

This chain joins TRBV7-2 and TRBJ2-1, with D perhaps TRBD1 (8 bases). The CDR3 loop spans 15 amino acids. The germline V gene encodes CDR1 SGHTA and CDR2 FQGNSA. Trimming removed 6 bases from V and 7 bases from J, with 19 bases in between. The CDR3 protein is CASRSGGSGGNEQFF. The CDR3 region has the DNA TGTGCCAGCAGGTCAGGGGGCTCCGGGGGGAATGAGCAGTTCTTC. Based on the CDR3 plus reference TRBV7-2 and TRBJ2-1, the full variable domain is GAGVSQSPSNKVTEKGKDVELRCDPISGHTALYWYRQSLGQGLEFLIYFQGNSAPDKSGLPSDRFSAERTGGSVSTLTIQRTQQEDSAVYLCASRSGGSGGNEQFFGPGTRLTVL.

This clonotype occurred a few times. The chain has TRBV5-1 and TRBJ1-1; a possible D gene is TRBD1 (5 bases). The germline CDR1 and CDR2 sequences are SGHRS and YFSETQ. V shed 5 bases and J shed 5 bases, with 22 bases lying between them. The CDR3 contains 16 residues. CDR3 amino acids: CASSRRDLRGDTEAFF. The CDR3 nucleotides are TGCGCCAGCAGTCGAAGGGACCTTCGGGGTGATACTGAAGCTTTCTTT.

V gene TRBV3-1 combines with J gene TRBJ2-2, with 14 positions matching TRBD2. Unmatched junction bases numbered 2, after V lost 5 bases and J lost 6 bases. This CDR3 has 15 amino acids. Germline values: CDR1 LGHDT, CDR2 YNNKEL (reference sequence). This CDR3 reads CASSWTSGGSGELFF. CDR3 nucleotide sequence: TGTGCCAGCAGCTGGACTAGCGGGGGGTCCGGGGAGCTGTTTTTT.